Below are 2 T cell receptor beta chains sequenced from a single sample in a study of T-cell reconstitution after alpha-beta-depleted transplantation in children. Unique molecular identifiers were incorporated into the prepared TCRbeta library. In TCRdb, the PCR reads were re-called with MiXCR into one record per CDR3 protein. The sample records more than 450,000 distinct CDR3 sequences, around 17% being singletons. The material sequenced was PBMCs from the stem cell graft donor, taken from the stem cell graft. These receptor sequences come from a human donor who donated a stem cell graft to a child with acute lymphoblastic leukemia.

This clonotype turned up a few times. The chain joins TRBV20-1 to TRBJ2-2, with no clear D. The V end lost 7 bases, the J end lost 7 bases, and 16 bases lay between the germline ends. The germline V gene encodes CDR1 DFQATT and CDR2 SNEGSKA (reference sequence). The CDR3 is made up of 13 amino acids. The CDR3 DNA reads TGCAGTGTCGAGCGTCTGGCAGGCGGGGAGCTGTTTTTT. Protein product: CSVERLAGGELFF.

The rearrangement uses TRBV12-3 or TRBV12-4 and TRBJ2-7; a weak D match, TRBD1 (5 bases). The germline V and J ends were trimmed by 3 bases and 7 bases, with 13 bases remaining between them. The CDR3 contains 13 residues. CDR3 loop: CASSFWTSQEQYF. CDR3 in DNA: TGTGCCAGCAGTTTTTGGACATCCCAAGAGCAGTACTTC.